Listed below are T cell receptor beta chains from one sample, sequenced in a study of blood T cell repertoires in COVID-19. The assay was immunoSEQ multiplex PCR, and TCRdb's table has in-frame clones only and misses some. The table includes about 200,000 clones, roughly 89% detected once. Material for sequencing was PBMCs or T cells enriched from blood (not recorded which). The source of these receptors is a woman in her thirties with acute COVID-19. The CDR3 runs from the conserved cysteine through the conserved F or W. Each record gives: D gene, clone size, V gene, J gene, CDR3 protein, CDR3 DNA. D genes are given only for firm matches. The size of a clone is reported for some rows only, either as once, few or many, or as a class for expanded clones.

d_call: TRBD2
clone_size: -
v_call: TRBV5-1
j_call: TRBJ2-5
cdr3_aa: CASSTGTSAYQETQYF
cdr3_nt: TGCGCCAGCAGCACCGGGACTAGCGCTTACCAAGAGACCCAGTACTTC

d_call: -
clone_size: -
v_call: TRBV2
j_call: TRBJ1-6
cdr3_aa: CASARGPYNSPLHF
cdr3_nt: TGTGCCAGCGCTAGGGGTCCCTATAATTCACCCCTCCACTTT

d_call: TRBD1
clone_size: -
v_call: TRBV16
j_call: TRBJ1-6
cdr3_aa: CASSQNRDRGDSPLHF
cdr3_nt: TGTGCCAGCAGCCAAAACCGGGACAGGGGTGATTCACCCCTCCACTTT

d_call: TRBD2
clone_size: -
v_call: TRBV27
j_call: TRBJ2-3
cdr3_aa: CASSLGAGGLKNTQYF
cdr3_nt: TGTGCCAGCAGTTTAGGAGCGGGGGGGTTGAAAAATACGCAGTATTTT

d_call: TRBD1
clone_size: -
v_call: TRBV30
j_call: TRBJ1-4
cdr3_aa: CAAKIRDRVISANEKLFF
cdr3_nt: TGTGCCGCTAAAATCCGGGACAGGGTCATTTCGGCTAATGAAAAACTGTTTTTT

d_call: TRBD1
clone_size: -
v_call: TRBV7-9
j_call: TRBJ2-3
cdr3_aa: CASSLGLQGAKDTQYF
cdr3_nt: TGTGCCAGCAGCTTAGGTCTCCAGGGGGCTAAAGATACGCAGTATTTT

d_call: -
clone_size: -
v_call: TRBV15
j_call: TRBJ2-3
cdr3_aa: CATSRDSRGSTDTQYF
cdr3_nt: TGTGCCACCAGCAGGGACTCTCGGGGGAGCACAGATACGCAGTATTTT

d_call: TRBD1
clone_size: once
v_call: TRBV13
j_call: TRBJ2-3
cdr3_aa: CASSGDRDSTDTQYF
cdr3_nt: TGTGCCAGCAGCGGGGACAGAGATAGCACAGATACGCAGTATTTT

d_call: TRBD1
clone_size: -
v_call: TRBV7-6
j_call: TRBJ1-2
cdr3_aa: CASGPTGDYGYTF
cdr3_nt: TGTGCCAGCGGTCCGACAGGGGACTATGGCTACACCTTC

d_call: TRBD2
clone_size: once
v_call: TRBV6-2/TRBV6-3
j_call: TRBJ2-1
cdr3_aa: CASTPTSAAYNEQFF
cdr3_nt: TGTGCCAGCACCCCAACTAGCGCGGCCTACAATGAGCAGTTCTTC

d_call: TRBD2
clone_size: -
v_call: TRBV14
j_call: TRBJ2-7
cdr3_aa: CASSQLFPGTRNYEQYF
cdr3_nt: TGTGCCAGCAGCCAATTGTTTCCTGGGACTAGAAACTACGAGCAGTACTTC

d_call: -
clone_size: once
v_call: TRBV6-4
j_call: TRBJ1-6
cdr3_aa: CASSVMPGVNSPLHF
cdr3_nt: TGTGCCAGCAGTGTGATGCCGGGGGTTAATTCACCCCTCCACTTT

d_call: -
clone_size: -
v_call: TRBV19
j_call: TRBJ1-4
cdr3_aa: CASSTPWGPVGGSEKLFF
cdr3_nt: TGTGCCAGTAGTACCCCGTGGGGGCCGGTGGGTGGTTCTGAAAAACTGTTTTTT

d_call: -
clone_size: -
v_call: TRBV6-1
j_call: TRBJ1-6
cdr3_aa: CASSETSGDNSPLHF
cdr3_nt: TGTGCCAGCAGTGAGACCTCGGGAGATAATTCACCCCTCCACTTT

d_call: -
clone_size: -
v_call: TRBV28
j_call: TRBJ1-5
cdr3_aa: CASSNPRNSNQPQHF
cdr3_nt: TGTGCCAGCAGCAACCCCAGGAATAGCAATCAGCCCCAGCATTTT

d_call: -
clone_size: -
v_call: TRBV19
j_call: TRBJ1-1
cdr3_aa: CASSSRVVTRLAFF
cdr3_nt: TGTGCCAGTAGTTCTCGGGTCGTCACACGCTTGGCTTTCTTT

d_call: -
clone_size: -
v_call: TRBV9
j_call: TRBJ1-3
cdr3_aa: CASSVGQLDSGNTIYF
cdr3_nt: TGTGCCAGCAGCGTAGGACAATTAGACTCTGGAAACACCATATATTTT

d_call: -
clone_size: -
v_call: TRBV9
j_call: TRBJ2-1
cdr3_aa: CASSVEPGGAYNEQFF
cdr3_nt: TGTGCCAGCAGCGTCGAACCGGGGGGCGCCTACAATGAGCAGTTCTTC

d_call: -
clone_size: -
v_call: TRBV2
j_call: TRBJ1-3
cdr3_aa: CASKRESSSGGNTIYF
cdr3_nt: TGTGCCAGCAAGAGGGAATCCAGTTCGGGAGGAAACACCATATATTTT

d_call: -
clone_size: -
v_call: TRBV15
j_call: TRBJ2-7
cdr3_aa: CATSRGGSLSYEQYF
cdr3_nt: TGTGCCACCAGCAGAGGGGGCAGTCTAAGCTACGAGCAGTACTTC

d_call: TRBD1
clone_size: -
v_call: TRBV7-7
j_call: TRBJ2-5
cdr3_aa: CASSPGTGAQETQYF
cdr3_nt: TGTGCCAGCAGCCCGGGGACAGGCGCCCAAGAGACCCAGTACTTC

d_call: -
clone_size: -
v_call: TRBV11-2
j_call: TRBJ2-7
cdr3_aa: CASSLELDNSYEQYF
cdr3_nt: TGTGCCAGCAGCTTAGAGTTGGACAACTCCTACGAGCAGTACTTC

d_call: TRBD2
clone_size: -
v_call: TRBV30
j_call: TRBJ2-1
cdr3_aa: CAWQPPGGRDNEQFF
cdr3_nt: TGTGCCTGGCAACCCCCGGGGGGGAGGGACAATGAGCAGTTCTTC

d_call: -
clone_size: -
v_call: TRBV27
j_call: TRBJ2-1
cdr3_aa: CASSRFRDSGRNEQFF
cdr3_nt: TGTGCCAGCAGTCGATTCCGGGACTCAGGCAGGAATGAGCAGTTCTTC

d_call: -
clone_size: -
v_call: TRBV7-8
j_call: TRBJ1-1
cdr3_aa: CASRRTLAFF
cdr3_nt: TGTGCCAGCAGGAGGACATTGGCTTTCTTT

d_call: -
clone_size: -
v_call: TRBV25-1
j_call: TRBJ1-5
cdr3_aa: CASSGNRVDQPQHF
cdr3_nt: TGTGCCAGCAGTGGGAACAGGGTCGATCAGCCCCAGCATTTT

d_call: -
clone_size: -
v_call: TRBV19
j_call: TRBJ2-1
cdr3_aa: CASSITSSPYNEQFF
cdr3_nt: TGTGCCAGTAGTATAACTAGCAGCCCCTACAATGAGCAGTTCTTC

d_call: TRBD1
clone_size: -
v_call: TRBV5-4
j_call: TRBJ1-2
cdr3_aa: CASSLGDRGNYGYTF
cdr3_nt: TGTGCCAGCAGCTTGGGGGACAGGGGGAACTATGGCTACACCTTC

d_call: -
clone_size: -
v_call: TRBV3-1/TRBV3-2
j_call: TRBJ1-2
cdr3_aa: CASSLTGYGYTF
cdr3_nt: TGTGCCAGCAGCCTAACAGGGTATGGCTACACCTTC

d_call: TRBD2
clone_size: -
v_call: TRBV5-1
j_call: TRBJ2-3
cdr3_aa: CASSFLAGGTDTQYF
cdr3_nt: TGCGCCAGCAGCTTCCTAGCGGGGGGCACAGATACGCAGTATTTT

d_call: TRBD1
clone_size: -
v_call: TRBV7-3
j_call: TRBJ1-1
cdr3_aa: CASSLLGTVMNTEAFF
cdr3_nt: TGTGCCAGCAGCTTATTGGGGACAGTAATGAACACTGAAGCTTTCTTT

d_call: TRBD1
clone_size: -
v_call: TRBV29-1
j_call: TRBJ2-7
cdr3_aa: CSVGGGTGRFYEQYF
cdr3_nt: TGCAGCGTTGGAGGGGGGACAGGGAGGTTCTACGAGCAGTACTTC

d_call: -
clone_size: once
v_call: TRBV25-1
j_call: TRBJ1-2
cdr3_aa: CASSEREAINYGYTF
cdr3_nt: TGTGCCAGCAGTGAAAGGGAGGCCATTAACTATGGCTACACCTTC

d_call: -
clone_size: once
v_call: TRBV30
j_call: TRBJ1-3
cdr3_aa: CAWRATGSGNTIYF
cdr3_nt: TGTGCCTGGAGAGCAACGGGCTCTGGAAACACCATATATTTT

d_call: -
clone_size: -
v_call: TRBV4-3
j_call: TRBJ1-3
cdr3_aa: CASSQDEAASGNTIYF
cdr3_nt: TGCGCCAGCAGCCAAGATGAGGCCGCCTCTGGAAACACCATATATTTT

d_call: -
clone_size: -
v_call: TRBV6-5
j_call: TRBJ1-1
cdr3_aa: CASSFGHYTEAFF
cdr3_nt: TGTGCCAGCAGTTTCGGACACTACACTGAAGCTTTCTTT

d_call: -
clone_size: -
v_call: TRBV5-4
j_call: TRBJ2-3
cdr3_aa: CASSPVGHRDTQYF
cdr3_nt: TGTGCCAGCAGCCCGGTTGGCCACAGGGATACGCAGTATTTT

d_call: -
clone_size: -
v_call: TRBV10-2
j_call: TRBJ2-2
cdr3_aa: CASRLATDTGELFF
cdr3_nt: TGCGCCAGTCGGCTAGCGACGGACACCGGGGAGCTGTTTTTT

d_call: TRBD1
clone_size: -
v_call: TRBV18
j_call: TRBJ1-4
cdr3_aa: CASSLDRGVNEKLFF
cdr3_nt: TGTGCCAGCTCTCTGGACAGGGGGGTTAATGAAAAACTGTTTTTT

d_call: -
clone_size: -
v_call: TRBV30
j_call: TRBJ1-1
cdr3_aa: CAWSVAENTEAFF
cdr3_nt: TGTGCCTGGAGTGTAGCCGAGAACACTGAAGCTTTCTTT

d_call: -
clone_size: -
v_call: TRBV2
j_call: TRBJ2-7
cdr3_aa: CASSEQDSSYEQYF
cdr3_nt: TGTGCCAGCAGTGAGCAGGATAGCTCCTACGAGCAGTACTTC

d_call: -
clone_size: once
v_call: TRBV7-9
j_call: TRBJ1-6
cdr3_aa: CASSLGTTSGSPLHF
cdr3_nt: TGTGCCAGCAGCTTAGGGACTACTTCAGGGTCACCCCTCCACTTT

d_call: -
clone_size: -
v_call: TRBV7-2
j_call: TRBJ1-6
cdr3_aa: CASSLGGGANSPLHF
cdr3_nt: TGTGCCAGCAGCTTAGGGGGGGGAGCGAACTCACCCCTCCACTTT

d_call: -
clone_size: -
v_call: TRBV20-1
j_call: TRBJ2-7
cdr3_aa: CSARVGNEQYF
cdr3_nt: TGCAGTGCTAGAGTCGGGAACGAGCAGTACTTC

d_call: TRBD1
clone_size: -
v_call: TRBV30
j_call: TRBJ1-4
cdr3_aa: CAGQGREKLFF
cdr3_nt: TGTGCCGGACAGGGTCGGGAAAAACTGTTTTTT

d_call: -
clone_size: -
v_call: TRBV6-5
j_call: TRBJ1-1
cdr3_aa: CASSHRDLNTEAFF
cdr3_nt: TGTGCCAGCAGTCACAGGGACCTGAACACTGAAGCTTTCTTT

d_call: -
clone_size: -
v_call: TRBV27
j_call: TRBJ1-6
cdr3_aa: CASSLLGRDTSPLHF
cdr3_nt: TGTGCCAGCAGTTTACTCGGCAGGGACACTTCACCCCTCCACTTT

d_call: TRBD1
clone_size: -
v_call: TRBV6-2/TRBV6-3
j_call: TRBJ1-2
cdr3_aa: CASSYSKGQAQSSTF
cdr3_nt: TGTGCCAGCAGTTACTCGAAAGGACAGGCCCAATCGTCCACCTTC

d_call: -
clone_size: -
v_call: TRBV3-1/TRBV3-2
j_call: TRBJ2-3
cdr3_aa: CASSQDRGAWDTQYF
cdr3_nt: TGTGCCAGCAGCCAAGACCGGGGGGCTTGGGATACGCAGTATTTT